These 24 T cell receptor beta chains came from one sample sequenced in a study of cytotoxic CD8 clonotypes in ibrutinib-treated CLL. TCRdb's table, derived via immunoSEQ multiplex PCR, lists solely in-frame clones and lacks some. The data hold approximately 120,000 clones, with around four fifths observed a single time. Here the sequenced sample was PBMCs, taken after 24 months of ibrutinib treatment. These receptors were taken from a human donor with chronic lymphocytic leukemia.

This rearrangement joins TRBV5-3 to TRBJ1-1, with unresolved D. TRBV5-3 is treated as an ORF (open reading frame) with a function not yet certain. CDR3 length equals 15 residues. The V and J ends lost 1 base and 0 bases respectively, with 10 bases between them. The CDR3 region is CARSLIPSLNTEAFF. Here the CDR3 DNA reads TGTGCCAGAAGCTTGATACCGAGTTTGAACACTGAAGCTTTCTTT.

This chain links TRBV5-1 with TRBJ2-1; 7 bases line up with TRBD1. This CDR3 spans 15 amino acids. Losses at the gene ends were 0 bases for V and 2 bases for J; bases not matched to a gene: 2. The germline V gene has CDR1 SGHRS and CDR2 YFSETQ. The CDR3 nucleotides are TGCGCCAGCAGCTTGGGGACAGGACCCTACAATGAGCAGTTCTTC. Translated, it gives CASSLGTGPYNEQFF.

The V and J genes are TRBV6-6 and TRBJ1-6; maybe TRBD1 (5 bases). This CDR3 comprises 16 residues. Germline values: CDR1 MNHNY, CDR2 SVGAGI (reference sequence). V was shortened by 6 bases and J by 8 bases, with 20 bases between the two germline ends. CDR3 DNA: TGTGCCAGCAGCTACATGGAGGGGCCCCCTCATTCACCCCTCCACTTT. It translates to CASSYMEGPPHSPLHF.

The chain carries TRBV5-1 and TRBJ1-1; TRBD1 matches at 7 bases. The CDR3 is 13 amino acids. Per the germline V gene, CDR1 is SGHRS and CDR2 is YFSETQ. The ends lost 0 bases at V and 7 bases at J; junction bases unmatched: 3. CDR3 amino acids: CASSLDRGGEAFF. The CDR3 DNA reads TGCGCCAGCAGCTTGGACAGGGGAGGTGAAGCTTTCTTT.

The V gene is TRBV5-4, the J gene TRBJ1-6; D not resolved. The germline gives CDR1 SGHNT, CDR2 YYREEE (reference sequence). The V and J ends lost 2 bases and 7 bases respectively, with 10 bases between them. CDR3 length equals 14 residues. The CDR3 is CASSFRQENSPLHF. In DNA form, the CDR3 reads TGTGCCAGCAGCTTTAGGCAGGAGAATTCACCCCTCCACTTT.

The chain is built from TRBV30 and TRBJ1-1; D perhaps matches TRBD1 (5 bases). The V end was cut by 4 bases, the J end by 0 bases, with 15 bases between. The CDR3 sequence is 15 residues long. Germline CDR1 and CDR2: GTSNPN and SVGIG (reference sequence). The CDR3 nucleotides read TGTGCCTGGATTGTAGGGGCCAGTTTGAACACTGAAGCTTTCTTT. This gives the protein CAWIVGASLNTEAFF.

V gene TRBV5-1 combines with J gene TRBJ2-1; a possible D gene is TRBD2 (5 bases). The length of the CDR3 is 15 residues. Germline V gene sequence: CDR1 SGHRS, CDR2 YFSETQ. Between the trimmed V and J ends, which lost 0 bases and 4 bases, there was a span of 11 bases. The CDR3 coding sequence is TGCGCCAGCAGCTTGGTGGCTAGCTTGTACAATGAGCAGTTCTTC. It is translated as CASSLVASLYNEQFF.

The rearrangement joins TRBV10-3 to TRBJ2-5; no clear D. The CDR3 is 14 amino acids. Trimming cost V 0 bases and J 1 base, with 6 bases left between them. Germline CDR1 ENHRY, CDR2 SYGVKD. The CDR3 protein is CAISESPIQETQYF. CDR3 in DNA: TGTGCCATCAGTGAGTCGCCTATCCAAGAGACCCAGTACTTC.

The rearrangement joins TRBV6-5 to TRBJ2-7; 11 positions match TRBD1. This CDR3 comprises 15 residues. V gave up 8 bases and J gave up 2 bases; unmatched junction bases: 8. CDR1 and CDR2 from the germline V gene are MNHEY and SVGAGI. The CDR3 DNA sequence: TGTGCCAGCGCAGCCCCGGGACAGGGGGCCTACGAGCAGTACTTC. Protein: CASAAPGQGAYEQYF.

The genes are TRBV7-8 and TRBJ1-2; D remains unclear. V dropped 4 bases and J dropped 2 bases, with 14 bases sitting between them. Germline-derived CDR1 and CDR2 are SGHVS and FQNEAQ. The CDR3 loop spans 15 amino acids. This CDR3 reads CASSSLRSSNYGYTF. The CDR3 DNA follows: TGTGCCAGCAGCTCGCTCAGGAGTTCGAACTATGGCTACACCTTC.

The chain couples TRBV15 to TRBJ2-3; D call uncertain. CDR1 and CDR2 (germline): LNHNV, YYDKDF (reference sequence). This CDR3 has 14 amino acids. V lost 0 bases and J 2 bases, leaving 6 bases between the germline ends. CDR3 in DNA: TGTGCCACCAGCAGAGACAAAAACACAGATACGCAGTATTTT. Translating it yields CATSRDKNTDTQYF.

The V call is TRBV7-2, the J call TRBJ1-1, with no clear D. V gave up 1 base and J gave up 6 bases, with 6 bases separating them. CDR1 is SGHTA and CDR2 is FQGNSA in the germline V gene. This CDR3 has 12 residues. The CDR3 DNA reads TGTGCCAGCAGCTTAGGGTGGGCTGAAGCTTTCTTT. Amino acids: CASSLGWAEAFF.

The chain employs TRBV30 and TRBJ1-6, with a possible D match to TRBD1 (6 bases). V lost 7 bases and J 0 bases, leaving 16 bases between the germline ends. The CDR3 has 16 amino acids. Germline V gives CDR1 GTSNPN, CDR2 SVGIG (reference sequence). The CDR3 DNA follows: TGTGCCTTAAACTCACAGGGAAGCTCCTATAATTCACCCCTCCACTTT. Its translation: CALNSQGSSYNSPLHF.

J is TRBJ2-2 and V is TRBV5-1; D is possibly TRBD1 or TRBD2 (5 bases each). V was pared by 0 bases and J by 4 bases, with 10 bases between. The CDR3 totals 15 residues. The germline CDR1 and CDR2 sequences are SGHRS and YFSETQ. Written as DNA, the CDR3 is TGCGCCAGCAGCTTGGCCGCTGGGGGCACCGGGGAGCTGTTTTTT. It translates to CASSLAAGGTGELFF. Full variable domain (outside the CDR3, taken from reference TRBV5-1 and TRBJ2-2): KAGVTQTPRYLIKTRGQQVTLSCSPISGHRSVSWYQQTPGQGLQFLFEYFSETQRNKGNFPGRFSGRQFSNSRSEMNVSTLELGDSALYLCASSLAAGGTGELFFGEGSRLTVL.

The chain couples TRBV5-1 to TRBJ1-1, with unresolved D. Trimming left V 2 bases short and J 0 bases short, with 11 bases between. The length of the CDR3 is 15 residues. In germline, CDR1 is SGHRS, CDR2 YFSETQ. This chain's CDR3 is CASSFMTAMNTEAFF. CDR3 bases: TGCGCCAGCAGCTTCATGACGGCTATGAACACTGAAGCTTTCTTT.

The chain has TRBV19 and TRBJ2-7; D may be TRBD1 (6 bases). In germline, CDR1 is LNHDA, CDR2 SQIVND (reference sequence). The V gene lost 9 bases and the J gene lost 5 bases, with 20 bases spanning the gap. This CDR3 spans 14 amino acids. CDR3: CASPLQGSVDEQYF. In nucleotides, the CDR3 is TGTGCCAGCCCCCTACAGGGCTCGGTGGACGAGCAGTACTTC.

The chain combines TRBV9 with TRBJ2-7, with 11 bases identical to TRBD2. V shed 0 bases and J 6 bases; nucleotides not matched to a gene: 2. The CDR3 spans 14 residues. From germline, CDR1 is SGDLS and CDR2 YYNGEE. CDR3 region: CASSVALAGGEQYF. In DNA, the CDR3 is TGTGCCAGCAGCGTAGCTCTAGCGGGGGGCGAGCAGTACTTC.

The V gene is TRBV19, the J gene TRBJ2-6, with a tentative D call TRBD1 (6 bases). Germline CDR1 reads LNHDA; CDR2 reads SQIVND (reference sequence). The CDR3 totals 16 residues. Deletions cut 0 bases from V and 4 bases from J, with 10 bases between. The CDR3, as DNA: TGTGCCAGTAGTATAGATCAGGGGTTCGGGGCCAACGTCCTGACTTTC. It codes for CASSIDQGFGANVLTF.

The sample holds one count of this clone. The chain recombines TRBV5-8 with TRBJ1-2; no definite D call. V was cut by 0 bases and J by 4 bases, with 13 bases left in between. From germline, CDR1 is SGHTS and CDR2 YDEGEE. The CDR3 has 15 amino acids. The CDR3 DNA reads TGTGCCAGCAGCTTGGTTGTTTCATTCGGCTATGGCTACACCTTC. Amino acids: CASSLVVSFGYGYTF.

The rearrangement uses TRBV19 and TRBJ2-1, with D uncertain. The V gene lost 5 bases and the J gene lost 1 base, with 9 bases spanning the gap. Germline CDR1 is LNHDA and CDR2 is SQIVND (reference sequence). The CDR3 length is 14 residues. The CDR3: CASSPNYSYNEQFF. CDR3 coding DNA: TGTGCCAGTAGTCCTAACTATTCCTACAATGAGCAGTTCTTC.

V gene TRBV6-5 combines with J gene TRBJ2-5, with D perhaps TRBD2 (5 bases). The V gene's germline CDR1 is MNHEY and CDR2 SVGAGI. The CDR3 has 9 residues. Trimming shortened V by 10 bases and J by 10 bases, and 10 bases separated the two germline ends. CDR3 region: CAIGVGQYF. DNA of the CDR3: TGTGCCATCGGGGTGGGCCAGTACTTC.

V is TRBV7-9 and J is TRBJ2-7; D is possibly TRBD1 (5 bases). The germline V gene has CDR1 SEHNR and CDR2 FQNEAQ (reference sequence). This CDR3 comprises 13 residues. V lost 2 bases, J lost 3 bases, and 8 bases lay in between. CDR3 DNA: TGTGCCAGCAGCTTAAGTCAGGGCTACGAGCAGTACTTC. Translating it yields CASSLSQGYEQYF.

CDR3 sequence reads: CASRNTIYF. The CDR3 DNA reads TGCGCCAGCAGAAACACCATATATTTT. The gene calls are TRBV23-1 and TRBJ1-3; D remains ambiguous. TRBV23-1 is classed as an ORF, of uncertain function. The CDR3 covers 9 residues. Trimming pared 6 bases from V and 6 bases from J, leaving 0 bases between.

The chain joins TRBV11-3 to TRBJ1-2; D is uncertain. Per germline, CDR1 SGHNT and CDR2 YENEEA. V gave up 1 base and J gave up 14 bases, with 11 bases separating them. The CDR3 runs to 11 residues. This chain's CDR3 is CASSLAGGETF. The DNA of the CDR3 is TGTGCCAGCAGCTTAGCGGGCGGGGAGACCTTC.